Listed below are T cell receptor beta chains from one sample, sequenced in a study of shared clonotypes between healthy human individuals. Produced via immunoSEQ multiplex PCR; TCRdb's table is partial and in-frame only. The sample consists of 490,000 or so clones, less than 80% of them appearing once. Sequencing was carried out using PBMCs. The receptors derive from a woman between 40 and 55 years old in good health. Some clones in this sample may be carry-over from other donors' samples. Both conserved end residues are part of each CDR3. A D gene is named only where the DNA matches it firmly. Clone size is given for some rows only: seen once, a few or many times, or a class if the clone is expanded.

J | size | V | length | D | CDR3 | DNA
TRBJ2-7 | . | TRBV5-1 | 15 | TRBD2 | CASSFTSGRAFEQYF | TGCGCCAGCAGCTTCACTAGCGGGAGGGCCTTTGAGCAGTACTTC
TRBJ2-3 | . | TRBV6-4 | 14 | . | CASSAVGNTDTQYF | TGTGCCAGCAGTGCCGTCGGGAACACAGATACGCAGTATTTT
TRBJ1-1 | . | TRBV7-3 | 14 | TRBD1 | CASSQQGTATEAFF | TGTGCCAGCAGCCAACAAGGGACAGCCACTGAAGCTTTCTTT
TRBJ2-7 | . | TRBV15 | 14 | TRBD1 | CATQGPQGAGEQYF | TGTGCCACACAAGGTCCACAGGGGGCTGGTGAGCAGTACTTC
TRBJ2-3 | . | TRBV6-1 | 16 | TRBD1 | CASSEATGPYTDTQYF | TGTGCCAGCAGTGAAGCGACAGGGCCTTACACAGATACGCAGTATTTT
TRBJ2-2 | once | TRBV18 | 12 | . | CASSDGGGELFF | TGTGCCAGCTCAGACGGAGGCGGGGAGCTGTTTTTT
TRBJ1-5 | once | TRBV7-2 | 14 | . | CASSLSWYIEPQHF | TGTGCCAGCAGCTTGTCCTGGTACATTGAGCCCCAGCATTTT
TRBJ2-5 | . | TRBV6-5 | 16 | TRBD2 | CASSYGTSGSRETQYF | TGTGCCAGCAGTTACGGGACTAGCGGGAGTCGGGAGACCCAGTACTTC
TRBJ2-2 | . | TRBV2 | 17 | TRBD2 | CASSEWGLAVNTGELFF | TGTGCCAGCAGTGAATGGGGACTAGCGGTAAACACCGGGGAGCTGTTTTTT
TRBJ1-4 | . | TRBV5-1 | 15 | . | CASSLGGRGREKLFF | TGCGCCAGCAGCTTGGGAGGCAGGGGAAGGGAAAAACTGTTTTTT
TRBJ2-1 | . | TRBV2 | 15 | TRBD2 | CASSSGISSYNEQFF | TGTGCCAGCAGTAGCGGGATTTCTTCCTACAATGAGCAGTTCTTC
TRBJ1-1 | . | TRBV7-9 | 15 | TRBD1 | CASSSPTGRVTEAFF | TGTGCCAGCAGCTCCCCGACAGGGCGGGTCACTGAAGCTTTCTTT
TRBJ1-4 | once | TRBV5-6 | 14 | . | CASSFFWQGEKLFF | TGTGCCAGCAGCTTTTTCTGGCAGGGAGAAAAACTGTTTTTT
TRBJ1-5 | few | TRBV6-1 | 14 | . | CASSEAGEYQPQHF | TGTGCCAGCAGTGAGGCAGGGGAATATCAGCCCCAGCATTTT
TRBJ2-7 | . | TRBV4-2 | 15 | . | CASSQTGVGAYEQYF | TGTGCCAGCAGCCAAACTGGCGTGGGGGCCTACGAGCAGTACTTC
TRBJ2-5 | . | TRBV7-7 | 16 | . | CASSLVGGGTQETQYF | TGTGCCAGCAGCTTAGTAGGGGGGGGGACTCAAGAGACCCAGTACTTC
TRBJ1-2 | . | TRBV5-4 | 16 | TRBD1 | CASSFRPGQVGYGYTF | TGTGCCAGCAGCTTCCGACCCGGACAGGTCGGCTATGGCTACACCTTC
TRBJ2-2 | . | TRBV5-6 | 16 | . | CASSLRRNANTGELFF | TGTGCCAGCAGTCTTAGGCGTAACGCGAACACCGGGGAGCTGTTTTTT
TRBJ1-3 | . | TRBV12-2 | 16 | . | CASRLDGLSSGNTIYF | TGTGCAAGTCGCTTAGACGGATTATCCTCTGGAAACACCATATATTTT
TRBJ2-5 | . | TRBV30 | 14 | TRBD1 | CAWSPGTGSETQYF | TGTGCCTGGAGCCCCGGGACAGGGTCGGAGACCCAGTACTTC